The sequence of this T cell receptor beta chain was determined in a study of identical twins. Overall study findings and caveats: Researchers reported weaker excess twin sharing in beta out-of-frame sequences.

Trimming took 2 bases from V and 2 from J, leaving 15 bases between them. The germline V gene encodes CDR1 KGHSH and CDR2 LQKENI. The CDR3 spans 16 residues. TCRdb independently ran MiXCR on the 5' RACE reads; one entry per CDR3 protein. The table lists 400,000 to 500,000 distinct CDR3 sequences, approximately 15% of them singletons, with approximately 1% in the top ten. On this clonotype: Its antigen is still unknown.

The sample also formed part of further work on yellow fever vaccine responses in identical twins.

The V and J genes are TRBV18 and TRBJ1-2; D is uncertain. This TCR derives from a woman under 30 in good health. The sequenced sample was CD4+ T cells sorted from blood. The CDR3 nucleotides are TGTGCCAGCTCACCAAGACCGAGTAATGAGAACTATGGCTACACCTTC. Translation gives CASSPRPSNENYGYTF.